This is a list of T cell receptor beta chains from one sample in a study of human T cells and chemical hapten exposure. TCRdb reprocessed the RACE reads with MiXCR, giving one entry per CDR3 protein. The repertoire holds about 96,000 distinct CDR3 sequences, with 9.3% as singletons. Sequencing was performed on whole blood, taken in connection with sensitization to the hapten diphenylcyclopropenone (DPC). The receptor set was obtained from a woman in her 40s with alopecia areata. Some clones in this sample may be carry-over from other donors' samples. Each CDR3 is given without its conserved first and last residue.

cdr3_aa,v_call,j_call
ASSYTGEGADTQY,TRBV6-5,TRBJ2-3
ASSFPSGRSNYNEQF,TRBV11-2,TRBJ2-1
ASSFPGTGYEQY,TRBV5-4,TRBJ2-7
ASSPTSGFSVLYSFEQF,TRBV6-2/TRBV6-3,TRBJ2-1
ASSLSPGAHGERKQY,TRBV28,TRBJ2-7
ASSLTTGLANEQY,TRBV7-8,TRBJ2-7
ASSFIRGELF,TRBV7-2,TRBJ2-2
SVVQGVGNEQF,TRBV29-1,TRBJ2-1
SVPRQGTSPDTQY,TRBV29-1,TRBJ2-3
ASTTGGSQPQH,TRBV28,TRBJ1-5
ASSPTGGPSYNSPLH,TRBV27,TRBJ1-6
ASSYMYGRGYYGYT,TRBV6-5,TRBJ1-2
ASSLSLTGELF,TRBV27,TRBJ2-2
ASTWVGDQPQH,TRBV7-8,TRBJ1-5
ASSSQGGTYEQY,TRBV5-5,TRBJ2-7
ASSQVEGMNTEAF,TRBV4-3,TRBJ1-1
ASSSVDRPYGYT,TRBV27,TRBJ1-2
SAREAGKSYNEQF,TRBV20-1,TRBJ2-1
ASTPRWADTGELF,TRBV7-2,TRBJ2-2
ASSGMNEQF,TRBV28,TRBJ2-1
ASRLYQETQY,TRBV12-3/TRBV12-4,TRBJ2-5
AWSSSAASGRLDEQF,TRBV30,TRBJ2-1
ASSFNYGYT,TRBV28,TRBJ1-2
ASTVLTSTGYT,TRBV28,TRBJ1-2
ASSQEASGGFYEQY,TRBV4-3,TRBJ2-7
ASSPGLSTEAF,TRBV12-3/TRBV12-4,TRBJ1-1
ASSLERGAAEQY,TRBV11-3,TRBJ2-7
ASSPSGRYEQY,TRBV7-9,TRBJ2-7
ASSLTHASEQY,TRBV28,TRBJ2-7
ASSGQPDRPRWAQH,TRBV6-1,TRBJ1-5
ATSARGGDYGYT,TRBV24-1,TRBJ1-2
ASSQSGSADTQY,TRBV7-2,TRBJ2-3
ASISAGHSNTGELF,TRBV19,TRBJ2-2
ASSLDRASGNEQF,TRBV11-3,TRBJ2-1
ASSLSGQGDGQY,TRBV28,TRBJ2-7
SASGSLDTQY,TRBV20-1,TRBJ2-3
SVAIGTVNTEAF,TRBV29-1,TRBJ1-1
SVGQMNTEAF,TRBV29-1,TRBJ1-1
ASSQDIKNEQF,TRBV4-2,TRBJ2-1
ASSYGGGVSYT,TRBV6-2/TRBV6-3,TRBJ1-2
ASSYPTSGRNPGRPNEQF,TRBV6-2/TRBV6-3,TRBJ2-1
ASSLGGTALYNEQF,TRBV5-1,TRBJ2-1
ASSQGQVTYNEQF,TRBV3-2,TRBJ2-1
ASSLKSSAGYT,TRBV3-1,TRBJ1-2
ASSSPDLSNQPQH,TRBV28,TRBJ1-5
ASSEPGQQPQH,TRBV6-1,TRBJ1-5
ASSYRDRSYEQY,TRBV6-5,TRBJ2-7
SALPGARTGELF,TRBV20-1,TRBJ2-2
ASSSLGNEQF,TRBV12-3/TRBV12-4,TRBJ2-1
ASSLALGLINEQY,TRBV5-1,TRBJ2-7
ASTLGTSGLNEQF,TRBV11-2,TRBJ2-1
ASSDSIGGTDTQY,TRBV6-1,TRBJ2-3
ASSVVVGTGIREQF,TRBV9,TRBJ2-1
SAPPGTLSTDTQY,TRBV20-1,TRBJ2-3
ASSSTGGPQPQH,TRBV11-2,TRBJ1-5
SVGGRQGGTEAF,TRBV29-1,TRBJ1-1
SVILGQGVGNEQF,TRBV29-1,TRBJ2-1
ASRTRGVGGNQPQH,TRBV6-1,TRBJ1-5
ASDKSGRPRYEQY,TRBV7-9,TRBJ2-7
AISARLIYGRTQETQY,TRBV10-3,TRBJ2-5